The 22 T cell receptor beta chains below all came from one sample that was sequenced in a study of OX40 agonist ivuxolimab in advanced cancers. Profiling relied on immunoSEQ multiplex PCR, and the TCRdb table lists in-frame clones only, not all of them. The sample lists some 80,000 clones; about 89% were seen once. The sequencing used CD4+ or CD8+ T cells sorted from blood, collected in a trial of the OX40 agonist ivuxolimab. The receptors shown here come from an adult with an advanced solid tumor such as melanoma, head and neck, liver or kidney cancer.

The chain links TRBV5-4 to TRBJ1-4; D gene unclear. The CDR3 totals 14 residues. Per germline, CDR1 SGHNT and CDR2 YYREEE (reference sequence). The V end was cut by 4 bases, the J end by 8 bases, with 15 bases between. Written as DNA, the CDR3 is TGTGCCAGCAGCCAGACCGCGGGAGAGGAAAAACTGTTTTTT. Translating it yields CASSQTAGEEKLFF.

This clone has just a few counts. The genes are TRBV5-8 and TRBJ1-6; no clear D. Deletions cut 4 bases from V and 9 bases from J, with 5 bases between. Germline V gene lookup returns CDR1 SGHTS and CDR2 YDEGEE. This CDR3 is 11 amino acids long. CDR3 region: CASSSPSPLHF. The CDR3 nucleotides read TGTGCCAGCAGCAGCCCTTCACCCCTCCACTTT.

J is TRBJ2-1 and V is TRBV27; D is possibly TRBD1 or TRBD2 (5 bases each). The germline V and J ends were trimmed by 2 bases and 5 bases, with 7 bases remaining between them. Germline V gene lookup returns CDR1 MNHEY and CDR2 SMNVEV (reference sequence). The CDR3 contains 13 residues. The CDR3 loop is CASSLLGDNEQFF. The CDR3 DNA is TGTGCCAGCAGTTTACTGGGGGACAATGAGCAGTTCTTC.

This chain joins TRBV30 and TRBJ1-2; D unclear. CDR3 length equals 15 residues. The V end lost 0 bases, the J end lost 3 bases, and 14 bases lay between the germline ends. Germline CDR1 and CDR2: GTSNPN and SVGIG (reference sequence). The chain's CDR3 is CAWSVMMASDYGYTF. For the CDR3, the DNA is TGTGCCTGGAGTGTAATGATGGCGTCTGACTATGGCTACACCTTC.

This clone was seen just once. This chain joins TRBV5-6 and TRBJ1-1, with a possible D match to TRBD1 (6 bases). V was trimmed by 4 bases and J by 1 base, leaving 23 bases between them. Looked up from germline, CDR1 is SGHDT and CDR2 is YYEEEE. This CDR3 has 18 amino acids. The CDR3 nucleotides read TGTGCCAGCAGCCCCCCGGGGGGCGTTATCCCGGGGAACACTGAAGCTTTCTTT. Its protein is CASSPPGGVIPGNTEAFF.

The J gene is TRBJ2-1, the V gene TRBV5-4, with 8 bases lining up with TRBD1. Trimming removed 3 bases from V and 4 bases from J; junction bases left unmatched: 6. The germline V gene encodes CDR1 SGHNT and CDR2 YYREEE (reference sequence). CDR3 length equals 15 residues. The CDR3 region has the DNA TGTGCCAGCAGCTCCCGGGACAGGCCTTACAATGAGCAGTTCTTC. The encoded protein is CASSSRDRPYNEQFF.

The chain uses TRBV5-1 and TRBJ2-2, with unresolved D. Germline lookup yields CDR1 SGHRS and CDR2 YFSETQ. Trimming cost V 0 bases and J 0 bases, with 6 bases left between them. The CDR3 length is 15 residues. CDR3 nucleotides: TGCGCCAGCAGCTTGGACGGATCGAACACCGGGGAGCTGTTTTTT. Its translation is CASSLDGSNTGELFF.

The J gene is TRBJ1-6, the V gene TRBV14, with D perhaps TRBD1 (6 bases). Germline V lookup: CDR1 SGHDN, CDR2 FVKESK. With 1 base removed from V and 6 bases from J, the gap between germline ends came to 13 bases. The CDR3 contains 16 residues. The CDR3 protein is CASSQVAGDRNSPLHF. The CDR3 region has the DNA TGTGCCAGCAGCCAAGTGGCAGGGGACCGTAATTCACCCCTCCACTTT.

The chain links TRBV7-2 to TRBJ2-1; no reliable D call. V lost 5 bases to trimming and J lost 8 bases, with 10 bases between them. The germline CDR1 and CDR2 sequences are SGHTA and FQGNSA. The CDR3 has 12 residues. Written as DNA, the CDR3 is TGTGCCAGCAGCCTCCCCTTGGATGAGCAGTTCTTC. This codes for CASSLPLDEQFF.

This chain links TRBV29-1 with TRBJ1-2; the D is unclear. Germline lookup yields CDR1 SQVTM and CDR2 ANQGSEA. CDR3 length equals 10 residues. V lost 5 bases and J 8 bases, leaving 9 bases between the germline ends. This chain's CDR3 is CSVQYQGYTF. The CDR3 DNA reads TGCAGCGTTCAGTATCAGGGCTACACCTTC.

The V gene is TRBV19, the J gene TRBJ1-4; D possibly corresponds to TRBD1 (5 bases). V dropped 8 bases and J dropped 4 bases, with 11 bases sitting between them. The CDR3 length is 13 residues. Looked up from germline, CDR1 is LNHDA and CDR2 is SQIVND (reference sequence). Here the CDR3 DNA reads TGTGCCAGTTCGGGGGATTTTAATGAAAAACTGTTTTTT. It specifies CASSGDFNEKLFF. The full variable domain, with the rest looked up from reference TRBV19 and TRBJ1-4, is DGGITQSPKYLFRKEGQNVTLSCEQNLNHDAMYWYRQDPGQGLRLIYYSQIVNDFQKGDIAEGYSVSREKKESFPLTVTSAQKNPTAFYLCASSGDFNEKLFFGSGTQLSVL.

The sample holds one count of this clone. This rearrangement joins TRBV30 to TRBJ1-2; D unresolved. V lost 1 base and J lost 8, with 14 bases in between. Germline V lookup: CDR1 GTSNPN, CDR2 SVGIG (reference sequence). This CDR3 spans 13 amino acids. CDR3 sequence reads: CAWSARAASGYTF. The CDR3 DNA is TGTGCCTGGAGTGCACGGGCGGCTAGCGGCTACACCTTC.

Points on this clone: Other DNA variants within this sample encode the same CDR3. J is TRBJ1-1 and V is TRBV7-2; D ambiguous. This CDR3 spans 13 amino acids. The V end lost 0 bases, the J end lost 1 base, and 3 bases lay between the germline ends. The germline gives CDR1 SGHTA, CDR2 FQGNSA. The CDR3 DNA follows: TGTGCCAGCAGCTTAGCGGAGAACACTGAAGCTTTCTTT. Protein: CASSLAENTEAFF. Together with reference TRBV7-2 and TRBJ1-1, the CDR3 gives the full variable domain: GAGVSQSPSNKVTEKGKDVELRCDPISGHTALYWYRQSLGQGLEFLIYFQGNSAPDKSGLPSDRFSAERTGGSVSTLTIQRTQQEDSAVYLCASSLAENTEAFFGQGTRLTVV.

This chain connects TRBV6-1 to TRBJ2-3, with 13 bases that match TRBD2. The germline gives CDR1 MNHNS, CDR2 SASEGT. V shed 7 bases, J shed 9 bases, and the junction held 7 bases outside the gene matches. The CDR3 runs to 14 residues. CDR3 DNA sequence: TGTGCCAGCAACTCCGGACTAGCGGGAGACACGCAGTATTTT. Translated: CASNSGLAGDTQYF.

The rearrangement links TRBV15 to TRBJ2-1; D is undetermined. The CDR3 contains 15 residues. Germline CDR1 and CDR2: LNHNV and YYDKDF (reference sequence). With 0 bases removed from V and 3 bases from J, the gap between germline ends came to 9 bases. The CDR3, as DNA: TGTGCCACCAGCAGAGATTTCGCGGTCTACAATGAGCAGTTCTTC. This encodes CATSRDFAVYNEQFF.

The V and J genes are TRBV21-1 and TRBJ2-7. TRBV21-1 is listed as a pseudogene. The CDR3 sequence is 14 residues long. CDR3 in amino acids: CAILREGAFYEQYF. For the CDR3, the DNA is TGTGCCATCCTAAGGGAGGGGGCGTTTTACGAGCAGTACTTC.

The count of this clone is one. V usage is TRBV29-1 and J usage is TRBJ1-1, with a tentative D call TRBD1 (6 bases). Trimming removed 6 bases at V and 0 bases at J, with 14 bases between. The length of the CDR3 is 14 residues. The germline V gene encodes CDR1 SQVTM and CDR2 ANQGSEA. CDR3 coding DNA: TGCAGCGTAGGAGAAGGACAGCTGAACACTGAAGCTTTCTTT. Encoded protein: CSVGEGQLNTEAFF.

The chain links TRBV19 to TRBJ1-2; no firm D call. The germline V gene encodes CDR1 LNHDA and CDR2 SQIVND (reference sequence). This CDR3 spans 14 amino acids. The V gene lost 1 base and the J gene lost 6 bases, with 12 bases spanning the gap. The CDR3 DNA follows: TGTGCCAGTAGTATAGTATGGCGACGTGATGGCTACACCTTC. Encoded protein: CASSIVWRRDGYTF.

V usage is TRBV5-1 and J usage is TRBJ1-1; D remains ambiguous. Between the trimmed V and J ends, which lost 1 base and 3 bases, there was a span of 7 bases. Germline V gene data show CDR1 as SGHRS and CDR2 as YFSETQ. The CDR3 is 13 residues long. The CDR3 sequence: CASSLLEYTEAFF. The CDR3 DNA follows: TGCGCCAGCAGCTTGTTAGAGTACACTGAAGCTTTCTTT.

V gene TRBV20-1 combines with J gene TRBJ2-5, with D perhaps matching TRBD2 (5 bases). From germline, CDR1 is DFQATT and CDR2 SNEGSKA (reference sequence). V lost 5 bases and J lost 3, with 7 bases in between. This CDR3 contains 11 residues. CDR3 coding DNA: TGCAGTGCTGGAGGTGAAGAGACCCAGTACTTC. Encoded protein: CSAGGEETQYF.

The rearrangement links TRBV2 to TRBJ2-2; TRBD2 agrees at 8 bases. The trim removed 7 bases at V and 0 bases at J, leaving 4 bases unmatched. CDR3 length equals 15 residues. Per the germline V gene, CDR1 is SNHLY and CDR2 is FYNNEI. The CDR3 DNA reads as TGTGCCAGCAAGGTTAGCGGGGCGAACACCGGGGAGCTGTTTTTT. Protein: CASKVSGANTGELFF.

This clone was counted once. The rearrangement joins TRBV9 to TRBJ2-7; 10 bases agree with TRBD2. V lost 2 bases to trimming and J lost 6 bases; unmatched junction nucleotides: 17. The CDR3 consists of 18 residues. Germline lookup yields CDR1 SGDLS and CDR2 YYNGEE. The CDR3 reads CASSVSVAGGPQDREQYF. As DNA, the CDR3 is TGTGCCAGCAGCGTCAGTGTAGCGGGGGGCCCGCAAGATCGCGAGCAGTACTTC.